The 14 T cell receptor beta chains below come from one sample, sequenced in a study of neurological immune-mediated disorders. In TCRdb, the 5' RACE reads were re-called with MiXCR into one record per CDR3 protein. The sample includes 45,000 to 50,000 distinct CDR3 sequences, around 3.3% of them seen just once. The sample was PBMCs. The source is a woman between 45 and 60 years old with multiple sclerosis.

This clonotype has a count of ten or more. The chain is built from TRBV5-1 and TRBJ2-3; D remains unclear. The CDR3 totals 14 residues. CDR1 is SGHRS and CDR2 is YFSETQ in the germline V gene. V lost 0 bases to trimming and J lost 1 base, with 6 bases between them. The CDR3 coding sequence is TGCGCCAGCAGCTTGGAGATGGGCACAGATACGCAGTATTTT. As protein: CASSLEMGTDTQYF.

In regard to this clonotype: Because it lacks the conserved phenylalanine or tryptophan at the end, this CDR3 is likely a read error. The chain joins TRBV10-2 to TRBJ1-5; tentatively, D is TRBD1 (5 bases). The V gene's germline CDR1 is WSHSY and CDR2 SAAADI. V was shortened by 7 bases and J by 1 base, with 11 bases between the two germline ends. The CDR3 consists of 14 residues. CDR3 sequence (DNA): TGCGCCAGCACACTCCGGGACAGCAATCAGCCCCAGCATACT. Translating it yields CASTLRDSNQPQHT.

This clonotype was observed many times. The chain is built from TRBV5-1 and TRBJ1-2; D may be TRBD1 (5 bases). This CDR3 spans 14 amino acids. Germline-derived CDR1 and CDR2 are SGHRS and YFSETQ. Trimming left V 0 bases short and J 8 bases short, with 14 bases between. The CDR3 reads CASSLEGSSGGYTF. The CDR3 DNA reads TGCGCCAGCAGCTTGGAGGGGAGCTCTGGAGGCTACACCTTC. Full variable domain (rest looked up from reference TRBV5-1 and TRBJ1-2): KAGVTQTPRYLIKTRGQQVTLSCSPISGHRSVSWYQQTPGQGLQFLFEYFSETQRNKGNFPGRFSGRQFSNSRSEMNVSTLELGDSALYLCASSLEGSSGGYTFGSGTRLTVV.

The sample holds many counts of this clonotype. CDR3 sequence: CASSGTGEQYF. Written as DNA, the CDR3 is TGTGCCAGCAGTGGCACCGGCGAGCAGTACTTC. V is TRBV6-1 and J is TRBJ2-7; D gene uncertain. The CDR3 extends over 11 amino acids. The V and J ends lost 4 bases and 6 bases respectively, with 7 bases between them. CDR1 and CDR2 from the germline V gene are MNHNS and SASEGT.

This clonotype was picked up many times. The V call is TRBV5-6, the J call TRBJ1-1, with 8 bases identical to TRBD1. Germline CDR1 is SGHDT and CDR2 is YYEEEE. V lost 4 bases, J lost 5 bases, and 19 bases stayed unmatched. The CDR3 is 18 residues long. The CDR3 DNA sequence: TGTGCCAGCAGCAAACTGAACCGGGACAGGAACCCTGATACTGAAGCTTTCTTT. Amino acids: CASSKLNRDRNPDTEAFF.

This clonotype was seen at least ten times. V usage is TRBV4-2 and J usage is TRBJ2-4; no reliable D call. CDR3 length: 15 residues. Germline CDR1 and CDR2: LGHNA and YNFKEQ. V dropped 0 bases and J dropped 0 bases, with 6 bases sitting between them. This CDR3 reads CASSQESLAKNIQYF. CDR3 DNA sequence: TGTGCCAGCAGCCAAGAATCACTAGCCAAAAACATTCAGTACTTC.

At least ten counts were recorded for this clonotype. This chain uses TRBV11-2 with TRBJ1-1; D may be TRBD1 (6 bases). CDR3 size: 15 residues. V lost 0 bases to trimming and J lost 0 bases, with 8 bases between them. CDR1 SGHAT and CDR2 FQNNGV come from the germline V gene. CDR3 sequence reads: CASSLEGHMNTEAFF. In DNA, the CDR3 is TGTGCCAGCAGCTTAGAGGGACACATGAACACTGAAGCTTTCTTT.

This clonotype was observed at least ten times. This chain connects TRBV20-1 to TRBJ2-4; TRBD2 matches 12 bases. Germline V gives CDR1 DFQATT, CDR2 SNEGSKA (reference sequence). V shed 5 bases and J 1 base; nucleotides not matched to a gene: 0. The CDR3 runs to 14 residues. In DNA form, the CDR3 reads TGCAGTGCTCTAGCGGGAGGGGCCAAAAACATTCAGTACTTC. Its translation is CSALAGGAKNIQYF.

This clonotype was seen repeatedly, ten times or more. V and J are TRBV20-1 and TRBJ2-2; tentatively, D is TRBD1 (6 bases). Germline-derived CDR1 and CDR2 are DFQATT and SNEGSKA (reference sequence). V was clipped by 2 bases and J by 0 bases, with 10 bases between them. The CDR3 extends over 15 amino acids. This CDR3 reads CSARPGHSNTGELFF. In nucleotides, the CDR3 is TGCAGTGCTAGACCGGGACATTCGAACACCGGGGAGCTGTTTTTT.

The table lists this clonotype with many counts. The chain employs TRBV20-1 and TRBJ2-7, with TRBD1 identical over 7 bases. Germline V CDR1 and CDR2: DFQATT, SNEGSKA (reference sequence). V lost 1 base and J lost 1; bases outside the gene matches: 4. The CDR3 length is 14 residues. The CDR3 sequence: CSARGQGASYEQYF. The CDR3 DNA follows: TGCAGTGCTAGAGGACAGGGTGCATCCTACGAGCAGTACTTC.

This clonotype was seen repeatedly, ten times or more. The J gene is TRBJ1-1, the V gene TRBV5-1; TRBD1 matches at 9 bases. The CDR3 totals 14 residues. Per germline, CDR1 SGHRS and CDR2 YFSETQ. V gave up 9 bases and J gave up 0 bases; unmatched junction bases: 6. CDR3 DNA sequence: TGCGCCACCCGGGGACAGGGCATGAACACTGAAGCTTTCTTT. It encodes CATRGQGMNTEAFF.

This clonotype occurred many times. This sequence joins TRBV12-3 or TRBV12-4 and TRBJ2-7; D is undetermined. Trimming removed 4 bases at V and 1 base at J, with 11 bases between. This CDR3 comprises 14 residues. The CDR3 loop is CASSSGPPSYEQYF. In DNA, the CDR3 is TGTGCCAGCAGTTCTGGACCCCCTTCCTACGAGCAGTACTTC.

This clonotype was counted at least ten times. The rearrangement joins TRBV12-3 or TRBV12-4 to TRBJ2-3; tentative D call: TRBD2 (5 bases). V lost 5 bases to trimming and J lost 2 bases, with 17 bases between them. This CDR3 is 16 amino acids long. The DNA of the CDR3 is TGTGCCAGCAGTCCCCCCCGGGGTGGTTACACAGATACGCAGTATTTT. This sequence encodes CASSPPRGGYTDTQYF.

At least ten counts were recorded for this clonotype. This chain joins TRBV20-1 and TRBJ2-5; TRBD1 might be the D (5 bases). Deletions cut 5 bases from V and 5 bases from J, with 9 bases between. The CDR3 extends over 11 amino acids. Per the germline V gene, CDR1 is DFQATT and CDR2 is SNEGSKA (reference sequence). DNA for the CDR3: TGCAGTGCTGAGGACATTGAGACCCAGTACTTC. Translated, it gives CSAEDIETQYF.